The 28 T cell receptor beta chains presented below share a single source sample, sequenced in a study of shared clonotypes between healthy human individuals. Repertoires were generated with immunoSEQ multiplex PCR, while TCRdb's copy carries only in-frame clones and drops some. Of more than 1 million clones in the sample, about four fifths were seen once. Sample: memory CD4+ T cells from PBMCs. Indicated subset: CD45RA-negative fraction. Receptors originate from a man younger than 30 in good health. Some clones in this sample may be carry-over from other donors' samples.

The table lists this clone with many counts. The chain has TRBV4-2 and TRBJ2-7; 7 positions match TRBD1. The CDR3 runs 14 residues. With V trimmed by 1 base and J by 3 bases, 3 bases remained unmatched. Germline V gives CDR1 LGHNA, CDR2 YNFKEQ. The CDR3: CASSQGQGYYEQYF. The CDR3 bases are TGTGCCAGCAGCCAAGGACAGGGTTACTACGAGCAGTACTTC.

The CDR3 DNA sequence: TGTGCCAGCAGTTCCCCTAAAATCTGGCGGAGGGAGAACACCGGGGAGCTGTTTTTT. Protein: CASSSPKIWRRENTGELFF. The chain links TRBV28 to TRBJ2-2, with D possibly matching TRBD2 (6 bases). V lost 4 bases to trimming and J lost 1 base, with 22 bases between them. The V gene's germline CDR1 is MDHEN and CDR2 SYDVKM. CDR3 length: 19 residues.

At least ten counts were recorded for this clone. V and J are TRBV25-1 and TRBJ2-7, with D possibly matching TRBD2 (6 bases). The CDR3 covers 12 residues. Trimming left V 0 bases short and J 9 bases short, with 9 bases between. From germline, CDR1 is MGHDK and CDR2 SYGVNS. This CDR3 is CASSEYRGGQYF. In nucleotides, the CDR3 is TGTGCCAGCAGTGAATATAGGGGAGGGCAGTACTTC.

This chain connects TRBV7-8 to TRBJ2-3; no clear D. The CDR3 runs to 17 residues. Trimming shortened V by 0 bases and J by 0 bases, and 13 bases separated the two germline ends. The germline V gene encodes CDR1 SGHVS and CDR2 FQNEAQ. CDR3 region: CASSLARVTSSTDTQYF. The CDR3 coding sequence is TGTGCCAGCAGCTTAGCGCGAGTTACCTCTAGCACAGATACGCAGTATTTT.

This rearrangement joins TRBV28 to TRBJ2-7, with TRBD2 matching over 10 bases. J was trimmed by 6 bases and V by 6 bases; bases with no gene match: 8. The CDR3 length is 14 residues. CDR1 and CDR2 (germline): MDHEN, SYDVKM. The CDR3 coding sequence is TGTGCCAGCAGCCCTAGCGGGAGACCTCCCGAGCAGTACTTC. This gives the protein CASSPSGRPPEQYF.

This chain links TRBV19 with TRBJ1-1; no clear D gene. Germline loops: CDR1 LNHDA, CDR2 SQIVND (reference sequence). Trimming shortened V by 3 bases and J by 1 base, and 6 bases separated the two germline ends. CDR3 length: 13 amino acids. The DNA for the CDR3 is TGTGCCAGTAGTATTGTCTGGAACACTGAAGCTTTCTTT. It specifies CASSIVWNTEAFF.

This clone has just a few counts. V usage is TRBV9 and J usage is TRBJ2-1; 7 nucleotides agree with TRBD2. This CDR3 contains 13 residues. Germline assignment: CDR1 SGDLS and CDR2 YYNGEE. V was clipped by 5 bases and J by 7 bases; unmatched bases: 6. CDR3 amino acids: CASSTAGENEQFF. The DNA of the CDR3 is TGTGCCAGCAGTACTGCGGGAGAGAATGAGCAGTTCTTC. The full variable domain, in which reference TRBV9 and TRBJ2-1 provide the parts outside the CDR3, is DSGVTQTPKHLITATGQRVTLRCSPRSGDLSVYWYQQSLDQGLQFLIQYYNGEERAKGNILERFSAQQFPDLHSELNLSSLELGDSALYFCASSTAGENEQFFGPGTRLTVL.

Turning to this clone: This CDR3 is also generated by other DNA sequences in the sample. The chain joins TRBV7-3 to TRBJ2-1; D is perhaps TRBD2 (5 bases). Germline V gives CDR1 SGHTA, CDR2 FQGTGA. The CDR3 extends over 15 amino acids. V lost 3 bases, J lost 1 base, and 10 bases lay in between. The CDR3 is CASSLRAESYNEQFF. The DNA for the CDR3 is TGTGCCAGCAGCTTGAGAGCGGAATCCTACAATGAGCAGTTCTTC.

This chain connects TRBV5-1 to TRBJ2-5; D might be TRBD2 (6 bases). The CDR3 has 14 amino acids. V was trimmed by 7 bases and J by 5 bases, leaving 18 bases between them. In germline, CDR1 is SGHRS, CDR2 YFSETQ. This CDR3 is CASYREGGEETQYF. DNA of the CDR3: TGCGCCAGCTACCGAGAGGGAGGTGAGGAGACCCAGTACTTC.

The chain uses TRBV7-9 and TRBJ2-5; TRBD1 matches at 9 bases. V gave up 0 bases and J gave up 4 bases; unmatched junction bases: 3. This CDR3 spans 15 amino acids. The germline V gene has CDR1 SEHNR and CDR2 FQNEAQ (reference sequence). DNA for the CDR3: TGTGCCAGCAGCTTAGCGCTGACAGGGGGAGAGACCCAGTACTTC. Its protein product is CASSLALTGGETQYF.

J is TRBJ1-2 and V is TRBV15; 9 nucleotides match TRBD1. After removal of 0 bases from V and 7 bases from J, the junction contained 6 bases not matched to a gene. This CDR3 is 15 amino acids long. Germline V gene sequence: CDR1 LNHNV, CDR2 YYDKDF (reference sequence). Here the CDR3 reads CATSRDRTGVIGYTF. In nucleotides, the CDR3 is TGTGCCACCAGCAGAGACCGGACAGGGGTTATTGGCTACACCTTC.

The rearrangement joins TRBV18 to TRBJ2-2; tentative D call: TRBD2 (5 bases). Per germline, CDR1 KGHSH and CDR2 LQKENI. V lost 8 bases, J lost 5 bases, and 15 bases lay in between. This CDR3 has 14 amino acids. CDR3 loop: CASQDYPITGELFF. The CDR3 coding sequence is TGTGCCAGCCAAGACTATCCGATAACCGGGGAGCTGTTTTTT.

This clone was counted once. The chain joins TRBV5-6 to TRBJ2-7; D possibly uses TRBD1 or TRBD2 (6 bases each). CDR1 and CDR2 (germline): SGHDT, YYEEEE. Trimming took 1 base from V and 0 from J, leaving 14 bases between them. The CDR3 covers 16 residues. The CDR3 protein is CASSLYGGFSSYEQYF. The DNA of the CDR3 is TGTGCCAGCAGCTTGTACGGGGGCTTCAGCTCCTACGAGCAGTACTTC.

The table lists this clone with a few counts. The chain is built from TRBV5-1 and TRBJ2-5, with 8 bases that match TRBD1. The V gene's germline CDR1 is SGHRS and CDR2 YFSETQ. V shed 1 base, J shed 4 bases, and the junction held 3 bases outside the gene matches. The CDR3 loop spans 14 amino acids. CDR3 sequence: CASSLPTGGETQYF. The CDR3 DNA is TGCGCCAGCAGCTTGCCCACAGGGGGAGAGACCCAGTACTTC.

The chain uses TRBV5-1 and TRBJ2-7; possibly TRBD1 for D (5 bases). Germline-derived CDR1 and CDR2 are SGHRS and YFSETQ. This CDR3 is 12 amino acids long. Trimming shortened V by 5 bases and J by 2 bases, and 8 bases separated the two germline ends. CDR3 in amino acids: CASSVGAYEQYF. The DNA of the CDR3 is TGCGCCAGCAGTGTAGGGGCCTACGAGCAGTACTTC. The full variable domain, completed using reference TRBV5-1 and TRBJ2-7, is KAGVTQTPRYLIKTRGQQVTLSCSPISGHRSVSWYQQTPGQGLQFLFEYFSETQRNKGNFPGRFSGRQFSNSRSEMNVSTLELGDSALYLCASSVGAYEQYFGPGTRLTVT.

Details on this clone: The same CDR3 arises from other DNA sequences in this sample as well. The rearrangement uses TRBV6-5 and TRBJ2-5, with TRBD2 as a possible D gene (6 bases). From germline, CDR1 is MNHEY and CDR2 SVGAGI. The CDR3 has 14 residues. Trimming removed 0 bases from V and 5 bases from J, with 10 bases in between. CDR3 protein: CASSYSWGGETQYF. CDR3 DNA sequence: TGTGCCAGCAGTTACTCGTGGGGAGGCGAGACCCAGTACTTC.

In this sample, this clone turned up a few times. This chain links TRBV28 with TRBJ1-5, with 7 bases identical to TRBD1. This CDR3 has 16 residues. With 2 bases clipped from V and 2 bases from J, the junction kept 6 bases outside the gene matches. CDR1 is MDHEN and CDR2 is SYDVKM in the germline V gene. CDR3 coding DNA: TGTGCCAGCAGTTTAAAGGTAGGGGGCGGCAATCAGCCCCAGCATTTT. Residues: CASSLKVGGGNQPQHF.

The chain combines TRBV5-1 with TRBJ2-3; D might be TRBD1 (6 bases). V lost 3 bases, J lost 5 bases, and 13 bases lay in between. The CDR3 runs to 14 residues. The germline CDR1 and CDR2 sequences are SGHRS and YFSETQ. CDR3: CASSYGQSGDTQYF. CDR3 nucleotides: TGCGCCAGCAGCTACGGACAGTCTGGAGATACGCAGTATTTT. Complete variable domain (other parts from reference TRBV5-1 and TRBJ2-3): KAGVTQTPRYLIKTRGQQVTLSCSPISGHRSVSWYQQTPGQGLQFLFEYFSETQRNKGNFPGRFSGRQFSNSRSEMNVSTLELGDSALYLCASSYGQSGDTQYFGPGTRLTVL.

With respect to this clone: The same CDR3 arises from other DNA sequences in this sample as well. The gene calls are TRBV11-2 and TRBJ1-1; possibly TRBD1 for D (5 bases). CDR3 size: 13 residues. Germline V CDR1 and CDR2: SGHAT, FQNNGV. The V end lost 5 bases, the J end lost 2 bases, and 9 bases lay between the germline ends. The CDR3 DNA follows: TGTGCCAGCAGCCCAGGGAGAAACACTGAAGCTTTCTTT. It codes for CASSPGRNTEAFF.

The J gene is TRBJ1-2, the V gene TRBV11-2; D uncertain. V lost 5 bases and J lost 0, with 10 bases in between. This CDR3 region has 14 residues. The germline V gene encodes CDR1 SGHAT and CDR2 FQNNGV. DNA for the CDR3: TGTGCCAGCAGCCAAGGAACAGCTAACTATGGCTACACCTTC. This sequence encodes CASSQGTANYGYTF.

The chain combines TRBV5-1 with TRBJ2-1; 8 nucleotides align to TRBD1. The junction had 7 bases not matched to a gene; V was cut back by 4 bases and J by 7 bases. The CDR3 consists of 14 residues. The germline V gene encodes CDR1 SGHRS and CDR2 YFSETQ. Here the CDR3 DNA reads TGCGCCAGCAGCAGAAGGACAGGGACGAATGAGCAGTTCTTC. Translating gives CASSRRTGTNEQFF.

CDR3 nucleotide sequence: TGTGCCAGACCTAACGCGACCCCAAAAGAGACCCAGTACTTC. Translating gives CARPNATPKETQYF. The chain joins TRBV2 to TRBJ2-5; D uncertain. CDR1 is SNHLY and CDR2 is FYNNEI in the germline V gene. The CDR3 has 14 amino acids. V lost 9 bases, J lost 3 bases, and 17 bases lay in between.

V usage is TRBV9 and J usage is TRBJ1-2, with 11 nucleotides matching TRBD1. The CDR3 runs to 16 residues. The junction had 8 bases not matched to a gene; V was cut back by 3 bases and J by 4 bases. Germline CDR1 and CDR2: SGDLS and YYNGEE. The CDR3 reads CASSASGQGVGYGYTF. The CDR3 nucleotides are TGTGCCAGCAGCGCCTCGGGACAGGGGGTCGGCTATGGCTACACCTTC.

The rearrangement uses TRBV2 and TRBJ2-5; D might be TRBD2 (6 bases). The V and J ends lost 8 bases and 7 bases respectively, with 23 bases between them. Germline values: CDR1 SNHLY, CDR2 FYNNEI. The CDR3 runs 15 residues. The CDR3 DNA reads TGTGCCAGCCAACCAGCAGGGTTCTCCGGGGGGACCCAGTACTTC. Protein sequence: CASQPAGFSGGTQYF.

The V call is TRBV18, the J call TRBJ1-2, with 10 nucleotides matching TRBD1. This CDR3 comprises 15 residues. V trimming: 3 bases; J trimming: 4 bases; junction bases outside the gene matches: 5. Germline V lookup: CDR1 KGHSH, CDR2 LQKENI. The CDR3 is CASSPTGGLGYGYTF. The CDR3 nucleotides are TGTGCCAGCTCACCGACAGGGGGCCTGGGCTATGGCTACACCTTC.

The chain links TRBV6-1 to TRBJ1-3; D not certain. V gave up 7 bases and J gave up 3 bases, with 13 bases separating them. This CDR3 is 14 amino acids long. Germline loops: CDR1 MNHNS, CDR2 SASEGT. CDR3 loop: CASTSLNHGNTIYF. In DNA form, the CDR3 reads TGTGCCAGCACATCGCTGAACCATGGAAACACCATATATTTT.

As regards this clone: This could be a read error, since a much larger clone is one nucleotide away. This chain joins TRBV2 and TRBJ2-1, with D uncertain. This CDR3 comprises 12 residues. V was shortened by 4 bases and J by 6 bases, with 7 bases between the two germline ends. Germline V gene sequence: CDR1 SNHLY, CDR2 FYNNEI. The CDR3 DNA reads as TGTGCCAGCAGTGTATGGGGCAATGAGCAGTTCTTC. It yields the protein CASSVWGNEQFF. Supplemented by reference TRBV2 and TRBJ2-1, the full variable domain reads EPEVTQTPSHQVTQMGQEVILRCVPISNHLYFYWYRQILGQKVEFLVSFYNNEISEKSEIFDDQFSVERPDGSNFTLKIRSTKLEDSAMYFCASSVWGNEQFFGPGTRLTVL.

The chain is built from TRBV28 and TRBJ1-5; no definite D call. Germline CDR1 reads MDHEN; CDR2 reads SYDVKM. The CDR3 runs to 12 residues. Trimming took 8 bases from V and 2 from J, leaving 7 bases between them. The CDR3 protein is CASGVGNQPQHF. CDR3 sequence (DNA): TGTGCCAGCGGGGTAGGCAATCAGCCCCAGCATTTT.